The present entry profiles one T cell receptor (beta chain) with its context. It has no known antigen specificity. It has no much larger one-base neighbor in the sample; base qualities were not kept. Patients with a history of autoimmune disease or receiving systemic immunosuppression were excluded from the trial. Peripheral blood for TCR sequencing was drawn from every dose cohort at baseline, at cycle 4 day 1 and at cycle 7 day 1. Samples were obtained from an open-label, multicenter, first-in-human phase I dose-escalation trial of ivuxolimab. The trial enrolled adults with locally advanced or metastatic head and neck squamous cell, hepatocellular, melanoma or renal cell carcinoma. Before TCR sequencing, CD4+ and CD8+ T cells were separately sorted from peripheral blood. These data belong to a study of OX40 agonist ivuxolimab in advanced cancers. Describing the broader study: The costimulatory receptor OX40 (CD134) was targeted by ivuxolimab, a fully human IgG2 agonistic monoclonal antibody. Intravenous ivuxolimab was administered to patients every 2 weeks at six dose levels: 0.01, 0.1, 0.3, 1.5, 3 and 10 mg/kg. Partial responses occurred in three dose-escalation patients, of whom one had hepatocellular carcinoma and two had cutaneous melanoma. A male proportion of roughly 80% and a mean age of 60 years, ranging from about 20 to 85, were recorded for the dose-escalation cohort. Prior anti-PD-1, anti-PD-L1 or anti-CTLA-4 therapy was permitted, and checkpoint inhibitors had been received by less than 45% of dose-escalation patients. Peripheral TCRbeta sequencing aimed to test whether ivuxolimab altered TCR sequence diversity and caused clonal T-cell expansion. The paper describes the monotherapy dose-escalation part (N of about 52 patients) of the phase I trial of ivuxolimab. Of the approximately 50 dose-escalation patients, hepatocellular carcinoma was present in around 19, melanoma in around 15, renal cell carcinoma in 9 and head and neck cancer in 9. Broad study findings and their caveats: Partial responders in the 0.1-3.0 mg/kg groups had among the lowest normalized peripheral clonal expansion, especially among CD8+ T cells. After ivuxolimab, more expanded clones were found on average in CD8+ T cells than in CD4+ T cells. At doses from 0.1 to 3.0 mg/kg, clonal expansion was seen in both CD4+ and CD8+ blood T cells between baseline and week 6. Which antigens the clonally expanded peripheral T cells were specific for was not determined. Low levels of normalized T-cell clonal expansion were also seen in some patients who did not respond.

Genomic DNA was extracted from sorted cells for sequencing of the TCRbeta CDR3 region. TCRbeta CDR3 regions were sequenced using the immunoSEQ Assay. What TCRdb holds here is the immuneACCESS table cut down to in-frame rearrangements. Part of the clones is not present; checked against another copy, under half of the missing clones reflect an unresolved V gene, and the others are unexplained. The sample has 45,000 to 65,000 clones on record, roughly 86% of them singletons. 6.9% of the sample goes to the ten largest clones. This TCR was sampled from an adult with an advanced solid tumor such as melanoma, head and neck, liver or kidney cancer. Sequenced material: CD4+ or CD8+ T cells sorted from blood, taken in a trial of the OX40 agonist ivuxolimab.

CDR3 sequence: CATSRDPPGGGYEQYF. The nucleotide sequence is TGTGCCACCAGCAGAGATCCCCCGGGAGGGGGCTACGAGCAGTACTTC. The sequence joins TRBV15 to TRBJ2-7, with 8 bases matching TRBD2. From its cysteine to its phenylalanine, the CDR3 spans 16 amino acids. Of the read, only the CDR3 DNA is kept; its 48 bases are in frame from base 1. CDR1 is given as LNHNV and CDR2 as YYDKDF, both from the germline V gene (reference sequence). At the junction V is shortened by 0 bases and J by 3 bases; bases outside the gene matches: 7.